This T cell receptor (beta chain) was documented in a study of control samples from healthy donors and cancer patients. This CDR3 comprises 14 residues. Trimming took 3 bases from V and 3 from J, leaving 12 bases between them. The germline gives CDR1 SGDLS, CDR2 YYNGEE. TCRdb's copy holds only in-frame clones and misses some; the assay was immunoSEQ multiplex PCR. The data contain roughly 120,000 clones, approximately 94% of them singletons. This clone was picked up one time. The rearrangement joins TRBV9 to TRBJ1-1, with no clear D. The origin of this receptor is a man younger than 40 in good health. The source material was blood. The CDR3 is CASSATRGYTEAFF. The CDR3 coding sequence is TGTGCCAGCAGCGCCACCAGAGGTTACACTGAAGCTTTCTTT.